The T cell receptor (beta chain) under discussion was sequenced for a study of human T cells and chemical hapten exposure. Using its own MiXCR run on the RACE reads, TCRdb lists one record per CDR3 protein. The sample carries about 40,000 distinct CDR3 sequences, around 3.2% recorded once. V was shortened by 2 bases and J by 4 bases, with 6 bases between the two germline ends. This CDR3 spans 13 amino acids. CDR1 and CDR2 (germline): SGHNT, YYREEE (reference sequence). Described time point: patch test 2, 6 weeks after DPC sensitization. Treatment noted: therapeutic diphenylcyclopropenone sensitization with weekly scalp DPC. There are a few counts of this clonotype.

Source: whole blood, taken in connection with sensitization to the hapten diphenylcyclopropenone (DPC). This chain joins TRBV5-4 and TRBJ2-2, with D uncertain. This clonotype was obtained from a man in his forties with alopecia areata. Some clones in this sample may be carry-over from other donors' samples. Here the CDR3 reads CASSFNPTGELFF. The CDR3, as DNA: TGTGCCAGCAGCTTTAATCCCACCGGGGAGCTGTTTTTT. Full variable domain (missing parts from reference TRBV5-4 and TRBJ2-2): ETGVTQSPTHLIKTRGQQVTLRCSSQSGHNTVSWYQQALGQGPQFIFQYYREEENGRGNFPPRFSGLQFPNYSSELNVNALELDDSALYLCASSFNPTGELFFGEGSRLTVL.